The clone carrying this T cell receptor (beta chain) was picked up a small number of times. What it binds is not known. This record belongs to a study of regulatory T cells in long-lasting Graves disease. Time point reported: newly diagnosed GD, antithyroid drugs for less than 3 months. PBMC-derived RNA was used for the TCR library. It was American Thyroid Association guidelines that determined Graves' disease diagnosis. Germline trimming cut 5 bases from V and 6 bases from J; bases unmatched to any gene: 6. CDR1 and CDR2 from the germline V gene are DFQATT and SNEGSKA (reference sequence). The CDR3 covers 14 residues. General study findings and limits: Possibly, too few samples lowered accuracy. Comparison showed that persistent patients shared more public clonotypes (about 2,800) than new patients (966). Exclusively peripheral blood, rather than thyroid tissue, was studied.

Sequencing libraries for TCR beta were prepared with iRepertoire HTBI primers and Arm-PCR of CDR3 regions. TCRdb analysed the multiplex PCR reads with MiXCR anew, one entry per CDR3 protein. Of over 300,000 distinct CDR3 sequences in the sample, about 16% were seen once. This TCR derives from a female donor with Graves disease. The sample here was peripheral blood mononuclear cells (PBMCs), taken at new diagnosis, from a patient treated with antithyroid drugs. This sequence joins TRBV20-1 and TRBJ2-7; 14 nucleotides match TRBD2. The chain's CDR3 is CSAVGLAGAAEQYF. The CDR3 DNA sequence: TGCAGTGCTGTGGGACTAGCGGGAGCGGCCGAGCAGTACTTC.